Each of the 10 T cell receptor beta chains below was sequenced from the same sample in a study of blood T cell repertoires in COVID-19. The data were produced by immunoSEQ multiplex PCR, yet TCRdb's version contains in-frame clones alone and is incomplete. The data contain 90,000 to 120,000 clones, about 88% of them singletons. Sequencing was done on a sample of peripheral blood. The receptors stem from a human donor in a cohort sampled during active COVID-19.

The CDR3 region has the DNA TGTGCCAGCAGCTTAGCCAGGGACTACGAGCAGTACTTC. Its translation: CASSLARDYEQYF. This rearrangement joins TRBV7-3 to TRBJ2-7, with a weak D call TRBD1 (5 bases). V lost 2 bases and J 3 bases, leaving 8 bases between the germline ends. The germline V gene has CDR1 SGHTA and CDR2 FQGTGA. The CDR3 extends over 13 amino acids.

This clone was counted a single time. The rearrangement uses TRBV25-1 and TRBJ1-2, with TRBD1 matching 11 bases. V shed 5 bases, J shed 4 bases, and the junction held 15 bases outside the gene matches. CDR3 size: 18 residues. From germline, CDR1 is MGHDK and CDR2 SYGVNS. CDR3 in amino acids: CASSTSPGQGDIIYGYTF. Here the CDR3 DNA reads TGTGCCAGCAGTACATCTCCGGGACAGGGGGATATCATCTATGGCTACACCTTC.

As DNA, the CDR3 is TGTGCCAGTAGGATGACAGGGGAAACTCGTGAAGCTTTCTTT. This gives the protein CASRMTGETREAFF. The rearrangement joins TRBV19 to TRBJ1-1, with 8 bases fitting TRBD1. CDR1 is LNHDA, CDR2 SQIVND, per germline (reference sequence). The J segment lost 7 bases and the V segment lost 6 bases, leaving 10 bases of the junction unmatched. The CDR3 totals 14 residues.

The chain combines TRBV11-2 with TRBJ2-5, with 9 bases aligning to TRBD1. Germline CDR1 and CDR2: SGHAT and FQNNGV. The CDR3 extends over 15 amino acids. V dropped 3 bases and J dropped 9; count of bases not matched to a gene: 11. The CDR3 loop is CASSLWDRVLSAQYF. The CDR3 coding sequence is TGTGCCAGCAGCTTGTGGGACAGGGTCCTTTCGGCCCAGTACTTC. Drawing the rest from reference TRBV11-2 and TRBJ2-5, the complete variable domain is EAGVAQSPRYKIIEKRQSVAFWCNPISGHATLYWYQQILGQGPKLLIQFQNNGVVDDSQLPKDRFSAERLKGVDSTLKIQPAKLEDSAVYLCASSLWDRVLSAQYFGPGTRLLVL.

This clone was picked up a small number of times. The rearrangement links TRBV12-3 or TRBV12-4 to TRBJ1-6; the match to TRBD1 covers 7 bases. The junction had 4 bases not matched to a gene; V was cut back by 6 bases and J by 8 bases. The CDR3 spans 13 residues. CDR3 bases: TGTGCCAGCAGAAGGGACAGCGATTCACCCCTCCACTTT. Encoded protein: CASRRDSDSPLHF.

This chain joins TRBV5-5 and TRBJ1-4; D call uncertain. In germline, CDR1 is SGHKS, CDR2 YYEKEE (reference sequence). V shed 2 bases and J shed 4 bases, with 9 bases lying between them. The CDR3 loop spans 14 amino acids. The CDR3 sequence is CASSFAGGNEKLFF. CDR3 nucleotide sequence: TGTGCCAGCAGCTTCGCAGGAGGTAATGAAAAACTGTTTTTT.

The chain has TRBV5-6 and TRBJ2-7, with TRBD1 identical over 10 bases. The CDR3 extends over 15 amino acids. With 0 bases clipped from V and 5 bases from J, the junction kept 5 bases outside the gene matches. Per germline, CDR1 SGHDT and CDR2 YYEEEE. The CDR3 nucleotides read TGTGCCAGCAGCTTGGTGACAGGGGGCAGGGACGAGCAGTACTTC. This gives the protein CASSLVTGGRDEQYF.

The chain has TRBV5-4 and TRBJ2-1; 9 bases line up with TRBD1. The CDR3 runs to 15 residues. Germline trimming cut 4 bases from V and 8 bases from J; bases unmatched to any gene: 10. Germline CDR1 is SGHNT and CDR2 is YYREEE (reference sequence). The CDR3 DNA is TGTGCCAGCAGCGTAAACAGGGGGCCCTTCGATGAGCAGTTCTTC. Its protein product is CASSVNRGPFDEQFF.

V usage is TRBV7-9 and J usage is TRBJ2-1; TRBD2 matches at 7 bases. Germline V CDR1 and CDR2: SEHNR, FQNEAQ (reference sequence). The CDR3 has 14 residues. With 5 bases clipped from V and 9 bases from J, the junction kept 10 bases outside the gene matches. The CDR3 loop is CASSPDTREGEQFF. For the CDR3, the DNA is TGTGCCAGCAGCCCGGATACTAGGGAGGGTGAGCAGTTCTTC.

J is TRBJ2-7 and V is TRBV5-5; D is ambiguous. Germline V gives CDR1 SGHKS, CDR2 YYEKEE (reference sequence). V was trimmed by 2 bases and J by 5 bases, leaving 11 bases between them. The CDR3 length is 13 residues. CDR3 loop: CASSFINSHEQYF. In nucleotides, the CDR3 is TGTGCCAGCAGCTTTATTAACAGCCACGAGCAGTACTTC.